This TCR beta chain originates from a study of glioma-infiltrating T cells. The study's findings and limits: CDR3 overlap between tissue and blood was very small.

Amplification of TCR alpha and beta CDR3 regions from RNA used iRepertoire nested multiplex PCR. TCRdb fed the multiplex PCR reads into MiXCR, producing one record per CDR3 protein. The data show roughly 120,000 distinct CDR3 sequences, with roughly 25% seen just once and around 15% held by the top ten. Trimming cost V 2 bases and J 0 bases; bases outside gene matches: 4. Germline-derived CDR1 and CDR2 are MNHEY and SVGEGT. The CDR3 loop spans 16 amino acids. This clonotype was counted ten times or more. The target antigen is unknown. The genes are TRBV6-2 or TRBV6-3 and TRBJ2-3; TRBD1 agrees at 8 bases. Sequencing was done on a sample of glioma tissue, nonneoplastic brain tissue, or PBMCs (not recorded which). This clonotype was obtained from a human donor with low-grade glioma or glioblastoma, undergoing nonglioma brain surgery, or in good health (not recorded which). The chain's CDR3 is CASSYQTGASTDTQYF. In DNA, the CDR3 is TGTGCCAGCAGTTACCAGACAGGGGCTAGCACAGATACGCAGTATTTT.